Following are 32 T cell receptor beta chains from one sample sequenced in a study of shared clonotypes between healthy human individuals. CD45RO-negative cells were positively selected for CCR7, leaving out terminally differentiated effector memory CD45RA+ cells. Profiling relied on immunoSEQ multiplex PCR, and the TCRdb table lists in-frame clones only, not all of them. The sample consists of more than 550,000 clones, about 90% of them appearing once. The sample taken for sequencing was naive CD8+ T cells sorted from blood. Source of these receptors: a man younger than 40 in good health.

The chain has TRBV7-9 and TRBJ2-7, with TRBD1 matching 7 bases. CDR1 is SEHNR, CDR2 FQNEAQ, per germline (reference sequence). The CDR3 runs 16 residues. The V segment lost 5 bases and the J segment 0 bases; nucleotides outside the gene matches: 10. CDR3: CASSTTGTESSYEQYF. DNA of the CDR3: TGTGCCAGCAGCACGACCGGGACAGAGAGCTCCTACGAGCAGTACTTC.

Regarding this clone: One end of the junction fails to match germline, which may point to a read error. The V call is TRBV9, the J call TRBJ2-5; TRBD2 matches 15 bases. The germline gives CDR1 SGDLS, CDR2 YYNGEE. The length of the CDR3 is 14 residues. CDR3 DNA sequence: TGTGCCAGCAGCCCCGGGACTAGCGGGAGGCCTACGAACTTC. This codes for CASSPGTSGRPTNF.

Written as DNA, the CDR3 is TGTGCCAGCAGTGAAGCGCACCGGACAGGGTTCAGCCAGCCCCAGCATTTT. Amino acids: CASSEAHRTGFSQPQHF. V gene TRBV6-1 combines with J gene TRBJ1-5; 8 nucleotides line up with TRBD1. The CDR3 is 17 amino acids. Per the germline V gene, CDR1 is MNHNS and CDR2 is SASEGT. V lost 0 bases, J lost 7 bases, and 11 bases stayed unmatched.

CDR3 DNA: TGTGCCAGCAGCTTGGTCGGTCTAGCGGGAGGAGCGGGCACAGATACGCAGTATTTT. As protein: CASSLVGLAGGAGTDTQYF. V usage is TRBV5-6 and J usage is TRBJ2-3, with 11 positions matching TRBD2. The V segment lost 0 bases and the J segment 1 base; nucleotides outside the gene matches: 10. The CDR3 runs 19 residues. Per germline, CDR1 SGHDT and CDR2 YYEEEE. The whole variable domain, remainder taken from reference TRBV5-6 and TRBJ2-3, is DAGVTQSPTHLIKTRGQQVTLRCSPKSGHDTVSWYQQALGQGPQFIFQYYEEEERQRGNFPDRFSGHQFPNYSSELNVNALLLGDSALYLCASSLVGLAGGAGTDTQYFGPGTRLTVL.

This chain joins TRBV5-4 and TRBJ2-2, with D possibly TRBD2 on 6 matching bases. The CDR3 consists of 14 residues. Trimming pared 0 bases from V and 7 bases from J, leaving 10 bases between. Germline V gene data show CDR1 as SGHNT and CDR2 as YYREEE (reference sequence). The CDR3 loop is CASSLDGTGGELFF. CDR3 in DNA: TGTGCCAGCAGCTTGGACGGGACTGGCGGGGAGCTGTTTTTT.

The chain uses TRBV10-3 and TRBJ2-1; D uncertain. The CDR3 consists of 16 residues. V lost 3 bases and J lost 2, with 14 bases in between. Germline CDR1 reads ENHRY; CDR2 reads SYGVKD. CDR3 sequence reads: CAISDREDSPYNEQFF. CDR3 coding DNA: TGTGCCATCAGTGACCGAGAAGACTCCCCCTACAATGAGCAGTTCTTC.

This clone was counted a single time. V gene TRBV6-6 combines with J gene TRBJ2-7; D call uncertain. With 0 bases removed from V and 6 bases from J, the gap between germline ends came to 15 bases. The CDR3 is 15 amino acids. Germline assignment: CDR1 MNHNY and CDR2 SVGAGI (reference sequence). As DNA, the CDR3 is TGTGCCAGCAGTTACTCTATAGAAACGCTGAGCGAGCAGTACTTC. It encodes CASSYSIETLSEQYF.

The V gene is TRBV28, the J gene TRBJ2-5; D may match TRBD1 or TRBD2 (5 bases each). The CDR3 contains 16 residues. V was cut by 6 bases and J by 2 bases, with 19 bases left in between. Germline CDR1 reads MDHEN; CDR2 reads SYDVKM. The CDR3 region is CASRISPGRGQETQYF. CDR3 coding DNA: TGTGCCAGCAGAATATCCCCGGGACGGGGACAAGAGACCCAGTACTTC.

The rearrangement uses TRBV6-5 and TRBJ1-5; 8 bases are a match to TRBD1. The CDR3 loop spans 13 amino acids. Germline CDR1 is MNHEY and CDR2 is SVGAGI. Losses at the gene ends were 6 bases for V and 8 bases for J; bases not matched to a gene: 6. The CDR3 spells CASSLGQGEPQHF. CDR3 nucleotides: TGTGCCAGCAGCCTAGGACAGGGTGAGCCCCAGCATTTT.

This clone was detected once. Here the CDR3 reads CASSPTGEGGNEQFF. CDR3 coding DNA: TGTGCCAGCAGTCCGACGGGGGAAGGGGGTAATGAGCAGTTCTTC. This sequence joins TRBV28 and TRBJ2-1; D may be TRBD1 or TRBD2 (6 bases each). V lost 5 bases and J 7 bases, leaving 18 bases between the germline ends. The CDR3 extends over 15 amino acids. The germline V gene has CDR1 MDHEN and CDR2 SYDVKM. The full variable domain, with the rest looked up from reference TRBV28 and TRBJ2-1, is DVKVTQSSRYLVKRTGEKVFLECVQDMDHENMFWYRQDPGLGLRLIYFSYDVKMKEKGDIPEGYSVSREKKERFSLILESASTNQTSMYLCASSPTGEGGNEQFFGPGTRLTVL.

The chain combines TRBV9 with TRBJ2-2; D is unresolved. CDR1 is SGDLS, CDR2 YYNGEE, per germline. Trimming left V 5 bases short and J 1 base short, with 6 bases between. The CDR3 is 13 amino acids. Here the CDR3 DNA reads TGTGCCAGCAGGCCGCTGAACACCGGGGAGCTGTTTTTT. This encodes CASRPLNTGELFF.

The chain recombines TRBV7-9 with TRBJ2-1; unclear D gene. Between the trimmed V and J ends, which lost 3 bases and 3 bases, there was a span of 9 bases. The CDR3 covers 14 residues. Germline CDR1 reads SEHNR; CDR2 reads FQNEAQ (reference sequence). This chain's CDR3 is CASSFFPNYNEQFF. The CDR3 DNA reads TGTGCCAGCAGCTTCTTTCCTAACTACAATGAGCAGTTCTTC.

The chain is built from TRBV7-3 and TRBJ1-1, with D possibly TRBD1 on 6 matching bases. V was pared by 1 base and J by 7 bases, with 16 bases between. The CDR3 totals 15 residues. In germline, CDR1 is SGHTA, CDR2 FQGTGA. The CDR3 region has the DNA TGTGCCAGCAGCTTAAAGGTAGCGGCAGGGGATGAAGCTTTCTTT. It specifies CASSLKVAAGDEAFF.

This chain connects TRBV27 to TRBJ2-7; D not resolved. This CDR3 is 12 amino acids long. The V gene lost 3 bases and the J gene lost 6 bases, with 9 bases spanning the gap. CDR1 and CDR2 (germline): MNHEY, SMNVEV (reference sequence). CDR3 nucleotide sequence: TGTGCCAGCAGTTTCCAAAGAGGCGAGCAGTACTTC. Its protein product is CASSFQRGEQYF.

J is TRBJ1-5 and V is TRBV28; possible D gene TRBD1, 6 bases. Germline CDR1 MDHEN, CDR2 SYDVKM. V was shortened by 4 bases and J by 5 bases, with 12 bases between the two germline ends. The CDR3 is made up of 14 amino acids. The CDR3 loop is CASSSSGVYQPQHF. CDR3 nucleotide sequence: TGTGCCAGCAGTTCGTCAGGGGTATATCAGCCCCAGCATTTT.

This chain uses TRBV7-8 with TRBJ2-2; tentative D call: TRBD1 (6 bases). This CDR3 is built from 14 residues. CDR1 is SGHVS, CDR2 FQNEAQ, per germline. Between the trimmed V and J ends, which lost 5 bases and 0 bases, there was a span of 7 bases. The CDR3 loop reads CASSRTANTGELFF. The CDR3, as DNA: TGTGCCAGCAGCCGGACAGCGAACACCGGGGAGCTGTTTTTT. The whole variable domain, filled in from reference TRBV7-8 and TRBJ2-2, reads GAGVSQSPRYKVAKRGQDVALRCDPISGHVSLFWYQQALGQGPEFLTYFQNEAQLDKSGLPSDRFFAERPEGSVSTLKIQRTQQEDSAVYLCASSRTANTGELFFGEGSRLTVL.

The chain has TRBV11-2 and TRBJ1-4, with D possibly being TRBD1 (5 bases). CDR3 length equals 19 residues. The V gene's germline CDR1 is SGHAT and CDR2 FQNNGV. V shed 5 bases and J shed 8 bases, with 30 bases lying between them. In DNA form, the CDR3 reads TGTGCCAGCAGCCACTTTTTCGACGGGGTGGGACTGCCAGAGGAAAAACTGTTTTTT. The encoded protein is CASSHFFDGVGLPEEKLFF.

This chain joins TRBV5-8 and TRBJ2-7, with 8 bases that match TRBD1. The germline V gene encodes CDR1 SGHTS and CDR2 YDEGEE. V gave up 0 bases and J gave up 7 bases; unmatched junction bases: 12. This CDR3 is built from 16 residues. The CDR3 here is CASSLASGTGVFEQYF. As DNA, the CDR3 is TGTGCCAGCAGCTTGGCCTCGGGGACAGGAGTCTTTGAGCAGTACTTC.

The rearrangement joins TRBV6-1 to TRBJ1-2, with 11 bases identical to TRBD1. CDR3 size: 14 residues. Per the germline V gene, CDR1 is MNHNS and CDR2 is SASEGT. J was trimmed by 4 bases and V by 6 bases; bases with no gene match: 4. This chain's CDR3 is CASSSGTGGYGYTF. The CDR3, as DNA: TGTGCCAGCAGCTCCGGGACAGGGGGCTATGGCTACACCTTC.

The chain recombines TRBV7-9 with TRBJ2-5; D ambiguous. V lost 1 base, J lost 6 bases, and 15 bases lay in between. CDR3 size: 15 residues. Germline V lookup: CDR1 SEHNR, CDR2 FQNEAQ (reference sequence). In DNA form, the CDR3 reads TGTGCCAGCAGCTTAGATCGGGCAGGCGCGAAGACCCAGTACTTC. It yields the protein CASSLDRAGAKTQYF.

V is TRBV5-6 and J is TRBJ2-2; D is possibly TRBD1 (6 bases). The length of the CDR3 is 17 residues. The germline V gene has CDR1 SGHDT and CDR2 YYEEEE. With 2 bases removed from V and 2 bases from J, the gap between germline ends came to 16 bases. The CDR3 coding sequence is TGTGCCAGCAGCTTTATGAAGGGGACAATAAACACCGGGGAGCTGTTTTTT. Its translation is CASSFMKGTINTGELFF.

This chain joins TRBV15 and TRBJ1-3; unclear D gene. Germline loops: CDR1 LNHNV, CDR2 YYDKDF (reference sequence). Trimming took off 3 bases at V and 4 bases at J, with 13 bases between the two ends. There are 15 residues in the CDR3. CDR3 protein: CATSSLGESGNTIYF. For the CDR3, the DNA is TGTGCCACCAGCAGTCTCGGGGAGTCCGGAAACACCATATATTTT.

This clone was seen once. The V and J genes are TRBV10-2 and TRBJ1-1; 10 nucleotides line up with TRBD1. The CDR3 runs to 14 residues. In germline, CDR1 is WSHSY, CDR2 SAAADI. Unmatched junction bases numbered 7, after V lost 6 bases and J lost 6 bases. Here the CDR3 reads CASSLTGGNPEAFF. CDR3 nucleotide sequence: TGCGCCAGCAGCTTGACAGGGGGCAACCCTGAAGCTTTCTTT.

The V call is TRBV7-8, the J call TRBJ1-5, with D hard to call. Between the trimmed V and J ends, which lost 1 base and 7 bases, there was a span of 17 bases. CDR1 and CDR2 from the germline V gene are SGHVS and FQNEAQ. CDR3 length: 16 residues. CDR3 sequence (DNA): TGTGCCAGCAGCTTAGATTTGGCTTTTGAGGGCCAGCCCCAGCATTTT. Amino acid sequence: CASSLDLAFEGQPQHF. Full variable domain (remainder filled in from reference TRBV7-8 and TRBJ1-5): GAGVSQSPRYKVAKRGQDVALRCDPISGHVSLFWYQQALGQGPEFLTYFQNEAQLDKSGLPSDRFFAERPEGSVSTLKIQRTQQEDSAVYLCASSLDLAFEGQPQHFGDGTRLSIL.

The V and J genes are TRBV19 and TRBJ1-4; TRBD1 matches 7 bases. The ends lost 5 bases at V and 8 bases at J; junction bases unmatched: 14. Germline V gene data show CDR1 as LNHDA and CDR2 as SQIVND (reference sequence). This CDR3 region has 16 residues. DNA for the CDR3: TGTGCCAGTAGTCCCCAAGGGGGCAGGGAGGACGAAAAACTGTTTTTT. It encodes CASSPQGGREDEKLFF.

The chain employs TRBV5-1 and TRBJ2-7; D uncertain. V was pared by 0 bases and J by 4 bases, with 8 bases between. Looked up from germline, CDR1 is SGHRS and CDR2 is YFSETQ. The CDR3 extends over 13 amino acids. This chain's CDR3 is CASSLATLYEQYF. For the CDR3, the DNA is TGCGCCAGCAGCTTGGCAACACTGTACGAGCAGTACTTC.

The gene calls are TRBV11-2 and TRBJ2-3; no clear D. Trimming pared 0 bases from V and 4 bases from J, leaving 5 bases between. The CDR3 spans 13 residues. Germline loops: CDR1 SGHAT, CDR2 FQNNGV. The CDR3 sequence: CASSLEWADTQYF. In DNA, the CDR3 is TGTGCCAGCAGCTTAGAGTGGGCAGATACGCAGTATTTT.

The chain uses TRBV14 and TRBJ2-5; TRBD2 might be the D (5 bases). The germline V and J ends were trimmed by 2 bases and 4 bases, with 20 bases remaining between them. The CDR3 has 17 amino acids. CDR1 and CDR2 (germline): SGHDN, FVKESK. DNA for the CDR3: TGTGCCAGCAGCCAACGTTTTAAGGCGAGGGTTGGAGAGACCCAGTACTTC. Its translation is CASSQRFKARVGETQYF.

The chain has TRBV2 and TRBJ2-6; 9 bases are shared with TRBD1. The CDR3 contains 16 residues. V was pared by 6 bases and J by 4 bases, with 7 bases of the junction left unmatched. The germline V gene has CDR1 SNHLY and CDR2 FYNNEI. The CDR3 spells CASRPGQGSGANVLTF. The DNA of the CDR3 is TGTGCCAGCAGGCCGGGACAGGGTTCCGGGGCCAACGTCCTGACTTTC.

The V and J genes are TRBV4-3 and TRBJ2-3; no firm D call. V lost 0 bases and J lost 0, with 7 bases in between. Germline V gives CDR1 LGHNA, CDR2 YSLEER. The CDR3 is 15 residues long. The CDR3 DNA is TGCGCCAGCAGCCAAGATTATCACAGCACAGATACGCAGTATTTT. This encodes CASSQDYHSTDTQYF.

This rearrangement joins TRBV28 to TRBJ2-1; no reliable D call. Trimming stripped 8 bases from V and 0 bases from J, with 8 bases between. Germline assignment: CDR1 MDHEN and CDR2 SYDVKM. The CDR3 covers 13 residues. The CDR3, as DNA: TGTGCCAGCTCCCCAGGCTCCTACAATGAGCAGTTCTTC. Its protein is CASSPGSYNEQFF.

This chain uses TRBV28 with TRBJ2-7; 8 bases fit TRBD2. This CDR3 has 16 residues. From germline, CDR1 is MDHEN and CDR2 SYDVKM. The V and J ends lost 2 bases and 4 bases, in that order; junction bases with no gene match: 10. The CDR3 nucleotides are TGTGCCAGCAGTTTACCCCAATCGGGAGGGTGGTACGAGCAGTACTTC. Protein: CASSLPQSGGWYEQYF.